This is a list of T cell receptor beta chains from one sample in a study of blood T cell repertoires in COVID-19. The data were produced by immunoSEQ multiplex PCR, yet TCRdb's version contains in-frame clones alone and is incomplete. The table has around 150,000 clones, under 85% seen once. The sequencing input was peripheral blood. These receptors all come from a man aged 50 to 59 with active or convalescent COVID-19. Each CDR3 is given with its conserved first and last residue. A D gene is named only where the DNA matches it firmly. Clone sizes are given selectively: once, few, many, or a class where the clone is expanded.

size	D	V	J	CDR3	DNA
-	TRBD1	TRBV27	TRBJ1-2	CASTRSSGQALGGYTF	TGTGCCAGCACCCGATCCTCGGGACAGGCTTTGGGGGGCTACACCTTC
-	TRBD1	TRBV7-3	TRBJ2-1	CASSQPGQEENNEQFF	TGTGCCAGCAGCCAACCGGGACAGGAAGAAAACAATGAGCAGTTCTTC
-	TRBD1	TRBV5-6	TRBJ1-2	CASSVYGTGFGYTF	TGTGCCAGCAGCGTTTACGGGACAGGGTTTGGCTACACCTTC
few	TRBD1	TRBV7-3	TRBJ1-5	CASSLKGIVQGATQPQHF	TGTGCCAGCAGCTTAAAGGGTATCGTACAGGGGGCAACTCAGCCCCAGCATTTT
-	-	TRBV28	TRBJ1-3	CASHSGSSGNTIYF	TGTGCCAGCCATTCGGGGTCTTCTGGAAACACCATATATTTT
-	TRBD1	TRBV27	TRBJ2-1	CASSPPPAGGSNEQFF	TGTGCCAGCAGTCCCCCCCCCGCAGGGGGCTCCAATGAGCAGTTCTTC
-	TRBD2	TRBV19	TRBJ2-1	CATGTNLYNEQFF	TGTGCCACAGGGACTAACTTATACAATGAGCAGTTCTTC
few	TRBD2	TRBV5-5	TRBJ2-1	CASSPDGGGIGSQYEQFF	TGTGCCAGCAGCCCCGATGGGGGGGGAATTGGATCACAATATGAGCAGTTCTTC
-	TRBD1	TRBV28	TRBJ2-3	CASSPPTGWDTQYF	TGTGCCAGCAGTCCACCGACAGGGTGGGATACGCAGTATTTT
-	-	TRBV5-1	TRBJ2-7	CASSLGGSGQYF	TGCGCCAGCAGCTTGGGAGGGAGCGGGCAGTACTTC
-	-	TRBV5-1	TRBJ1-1	CASSLTGNTEAFF	TGCGCCAGCAGCTTGACGGGGAACACTGAAGCTTTCTTT
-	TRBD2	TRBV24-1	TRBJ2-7	CATAGTSGKQYF	TGTGCCACCGCTGGGACTAGCGGGAAGCAGTACTTC
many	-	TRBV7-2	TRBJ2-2	CASSLGGLKNTGELFF	TGTGCCAGCAGCTTGGGCGGACTTAAGAACACCGGGGAGCTGTTTTTT
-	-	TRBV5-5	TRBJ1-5	CASSQRDFPPNQPQHF	TGTGCCAGCAGTCAGCGGGATTTTCCTCCCAATCAGCCCCAGCATTTT
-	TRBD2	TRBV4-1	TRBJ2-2	CASSQGGLAGTGELFF	TGCGCCAGCAGCCAAGGGGGACTAGCGGGAACCGGGGAGCTGTTTTTT
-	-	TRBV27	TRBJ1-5	CASSLNPATQPQHF	TGTGCCAGCAGTTTAAACCCCGCTACGCAGCCCCAGCATTTT
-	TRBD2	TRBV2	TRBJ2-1	CASTRLAGVGNEQFF	TGTGCCAGCACCCGACTAGCGGGAGTAGGAAATGAGCAGTTCTTC
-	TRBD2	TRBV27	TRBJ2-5	CASSPSGGGETQYF	TGTGCCAGCAGCCCCTCCGGGGGAGGGGAGACCCAGTACTTC
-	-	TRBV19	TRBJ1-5	CASTGDQPQHF	TGTGCCAGTACCGGGGATCAGCCCCAGCATTTT
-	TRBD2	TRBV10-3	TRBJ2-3	CAIRTSGKLTDTQYF	TGTGCCATCAGGACTAGCGGTAAACTCACAGATACGCAGTATTTT
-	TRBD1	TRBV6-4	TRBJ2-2	CASSPQPTGTGNTGELFF	TGTGCCAGCAGTCCACAACCCACCGGGACAGGGAACACCGGGGAGCTGTTTTTT
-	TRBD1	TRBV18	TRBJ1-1	CASSPGQVNTEAFF	TGTGCCAGCTCACCCGGACAGGTGAACACTGAAGCTTTCTTT
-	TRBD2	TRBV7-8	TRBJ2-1	CASSLVSGVNNEQFF	TGTGCCAGCAGCTTAGTTAGCGGGGTGAACAATGAGCAGTTCTTC
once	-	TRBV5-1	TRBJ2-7	CASSLAGTGTLYEQYF	TGCGCCAGCAGCTTGGCCGGTACTGGGACTCTCTACGAGCAGTACTTC
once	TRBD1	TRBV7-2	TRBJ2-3	CASSLPRDRGTDTQYF	TGTGCCAGCAGCTTACCCCGGGACAGGGGGACAGATACGCAGTATTTT
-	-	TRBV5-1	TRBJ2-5	CASSFDSRQETQYF	TGCGCCAGCAGCTTCGACAGCCGTCAAGAGACCCAGTACTTC
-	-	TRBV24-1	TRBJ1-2	CATSDSGTFDGYTF	TGTGCCACCAGTGATTCCGGGACATTTGATGGCTACACCTTC
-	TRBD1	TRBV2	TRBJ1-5	CASSSDRDSNQPQHF	TGTGCCAGCAGTTCGGACAGGGATAGCAATCAGCCCCAGCATTTT
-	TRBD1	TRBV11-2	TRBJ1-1	CASSYDLQGRGTEAFF	TGTGCCAGCAGCTACGACCTACAGGGGCGAGGGACTGAAGCTTTCTTT
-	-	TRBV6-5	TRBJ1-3	CASSYSRLSSGNTIYF	TGTGCCAGCAGTTACTCGCGCCTGAGCTCTGGAAACACCATATATTTT
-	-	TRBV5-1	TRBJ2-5	CASSMSRVEETQYF	TGCGCCAGCAGTATGAGTCGCGTTGAGGAGACCCAGTACTTC
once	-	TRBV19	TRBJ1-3	CASTLGGAYGNTIYF	TGTGCCAGTACCCTCGGGGGGGCTTATGGAAACACCATATATTTT
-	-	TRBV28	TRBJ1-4	CASSSGGVGTNEKLFF	TGTGCCAGCAGTTCAGGAGGGGTCGGGACTAATGAAAAACTGTTTTTT
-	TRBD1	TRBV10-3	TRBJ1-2	CAISGQGAFGYTF	TGTGCCATCAGTGGACAGGGGGCCTTTGGCTACACCTTC
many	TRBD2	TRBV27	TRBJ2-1	CASSSSGLANNEQFF	TGTGCCAGCAGTTCATCGGGACTAGCCAACAATGAGCAGTTCTTC
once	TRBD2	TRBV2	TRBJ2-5	CASSELLAGLETQYF	TGTGCCAGCAGTGAGCTTCTAGCGGGACTGGAGACCCAGTACTTC
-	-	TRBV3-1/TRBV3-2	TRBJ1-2	CASSPLGRGRGGYTF	TGTGCCAGCAGCCCCCTTGGGCGCGGGAGAGGGGGCTACACCTTC
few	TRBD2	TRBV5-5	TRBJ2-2	CASSLPGLAGELFF	TGTGCCAGCAGCTTGCCGGGACTAGCGGGGGAGCTGTTTTTT
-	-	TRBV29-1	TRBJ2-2	CSVEGEGGLKNTGELFF	TGCAGCGTTGAGGGTGAGGGGGGACTAAAGAACACCGGGGAGCTGTTTTTT
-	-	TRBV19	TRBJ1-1	CASSIRGQGGLMNTEAFF	TGTGCCAGTAGTATTCGTGGTCAGGGTGGATTGATGAACACTGAAGCTTTCTTT
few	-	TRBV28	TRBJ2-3	CASRSGTSSTDTQYF	TGTGCCAGCAGATCCGGGACATCTAGCACAGATACGCAGTATTTT
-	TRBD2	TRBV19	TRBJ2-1	CASRSTSGRMNEQFF	TGTGCCAGTAGATCAACTAGCGGGAGGATGAATGAGCAGTTCTTC
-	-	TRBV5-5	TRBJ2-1	CASSFVGAVGIDEQFF	TGTGCCAGCAGCTTTGTGGGGGCGGTTGGGATCGATGAGCAGTTCTTC
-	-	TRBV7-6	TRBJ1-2	CASFLSSIKGGDGYTF	TGTGCCAGCTTCCTTAGCTCTATCAAGGGGGGGGATGGCTACACCTTC
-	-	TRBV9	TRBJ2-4	CASSVDLGPQVSRGKNIQYF	TGTGCCAGCAGCGTAGACCTGGGCCCCCAAGTTAGTCGGGGTAAAAACATTCAGTACTTC
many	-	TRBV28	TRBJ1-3	CASSLTGSGNTIYF	TGTGCCAGCAGTTTGACCGGGAGTGGAAACACCATATATTTT